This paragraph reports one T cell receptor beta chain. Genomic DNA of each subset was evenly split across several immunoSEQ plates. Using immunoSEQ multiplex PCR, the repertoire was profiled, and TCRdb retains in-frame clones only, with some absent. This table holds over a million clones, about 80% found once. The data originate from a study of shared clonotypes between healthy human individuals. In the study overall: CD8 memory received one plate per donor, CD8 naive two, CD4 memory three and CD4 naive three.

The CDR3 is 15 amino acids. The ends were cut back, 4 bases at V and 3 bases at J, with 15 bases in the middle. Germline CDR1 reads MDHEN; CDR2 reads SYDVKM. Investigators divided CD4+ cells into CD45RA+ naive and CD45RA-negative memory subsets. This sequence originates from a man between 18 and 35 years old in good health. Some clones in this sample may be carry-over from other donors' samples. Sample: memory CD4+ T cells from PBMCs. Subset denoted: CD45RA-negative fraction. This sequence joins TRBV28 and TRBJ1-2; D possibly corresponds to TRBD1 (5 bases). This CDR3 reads CASSSHGGRDYGYTF. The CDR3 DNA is TGTGCCAGCAGTTCCCACGGGGGGAGGGACTATGGCTACACCTTC.